This TCR beta chain came from a study of regulatory T cells in long-lasting Graves disease. Investigators prepared the TCR beta libraries by applying iRepertoire HTBI primers and Arm-PCR of CDR3 regions. Using its own MiXCR run on the multiplex PCR reads, TCRdb lists one record per CDR3 protein. The sample consists of about 400,000 distinct CDR3 sequences, 15% to 20% of them appearing once. Time point defined: newly diagnosed GD, antithyroid drugs for less than 3 months. RNA from PBMCs was the source of the TCR library. Patients came from an endocrinology department in Xi'an, China. V dropped 7 bases and J dropped 4 bases, with 16 bases sitting between them. Germline CDR1 SGDLS, CDR2 YYNGEE. The CDR3 contains 14 residues. This clonotype was seen more than once but under ten times. This same sample was also part of a study on T cells in Graves' hyperthyroidism and ophthalmopathy.

The specimen comprised peripheral blood mononuclear cells (PBMCs), sampled at new diagnosis, from a patient treated with antithyroid drugs. The TCR sequence derives from a woman younger than 35 with Graves disease. The rearrangement joins TRBV9 to TRBJ2-3, with D perhaps matching TRBD1 (6 bases). In DNA form, the CDR3 reads TGTGCCAGCGCGGAACAGGGTATGTCAGATACGCAGTATTTT. Translated, it gives CASAEQGMSDTQYF.